A selection of T cell receptor beta chains follows, all from one sample in a study of vaccination and CD4 T cells after COVID-19. These receptors have no known antigen. One entry per CDR3 protein results from TCRdb running MiXCR on the PCR reads. This table has 10,000 to 15,000 distinct CDR3 sequences, less than 75% appearing once. The sequencing input was CD4+ T cells from blood, cultured in vitro. The source is a human donor who had recovered from COVID-19. CDR3s include the opening cysteine and the closing phenylalanine or tryptophan. The order of the fields is clone size, D gene, J gene, V gene, CDR3 protein, CDR3 DNA. The D gene is left open where the match is weak. Clone size is shown for a subset of rows, as once, few, many or a class of expanded clone.

clone size: -; D gene: TRBD2; J gene: TRBJ2-2; V gene: TRBV27; CDR3 protein: CASSRRTSGRNTGELFF; CDR3 DNA: TGTGCCAGCAGTCGAAGAACTAGCGGGAGGAACACCGGGGAGCTGTTTTTT
clone size: -; D gene: -; J gene: TRBJ1-5; V gene: TRBV18; CDR3 protein: CASSPGQNQPQHF; CDR3 DNA: TGTGCCAGCTCACCAGGGCAGAATCAGCCCCAGCATTTT
clone size: -; D gene: -; J gene: TRBJ1-1; V gene: TRBV20-1; CDR3 protein: CSASTGQEMNTEAFF; CDR3 DNA: TGCAGTGCTAGTACGGGACAAGAAATGAACACTGAAGCTTTCTTT
clone size: -; D gene: TRBD1; J gene: TRBJ2-5; V gene: TRBV7-8; CDR3 protein: CASSSDRAQTQYF; CDR3 DNA: TGTGCCAGCAGCTCCGACAGGGCCCAGACCCAGTACTTC
clone size: -; D gene: TRBD1; J gene: TRBJ1-6; V gene: TRBV28; CDR3 protein: CASRSGQGYSPLHF; CDR3 DNA: TGTGCCAGCAGGTCAGGACAGGGCTATTCACCCCTCCACTTT
clone size: few; D gene: -; J gene: TRBJ1-2; V gene: TRBV20-1; CDR3 protein: CSARGTDSRNYGYTF; CDR3 DNA: TGCAGTGCTAGAGGCACAGATTCTCGGAACTATGGCTACACCTTC
clone size: -; D gene: TRBD1; J gene: TRBJ2-3; V gene: TRBV20-1; CDR3 protein: CSATTGVGTDTQYF; CDR3 DNA: TGCAGTGCTACGACAGGGGTCGGCACAGATACGCAGTATTTT
clone size: -; D gene: -; J gene: TRBJ2-5; V gene: TRBV6-2/TRBV6-3; CDR3 protein: CASSYGGSQETQYF; CDR3 DNA: TGTGCCAGCAGTTACGGGGGCAGCCAAGAGACCCAGTACTTC
clone size: -; D gene: -; J gene: TRBJ2-2; V gene: TRBV7-3; CDR3 protein: CASQRTRNTGELFF; CDR3 DNA: TGTGCCAGCCAACGGACACGGAACACCGGGGAGCTGTTTTTT
clone size: once; D gene: -; J gene: TRBJ1-6; V gene: TRBV28; CDR3 protein: CASQPPPGSHITSNSPLHF; CDR3 DNA: TGTGCCAGCCAGCCGCCACCAGGGTCCCACATCACTTCGAATTCACCCCTCCACTTT
clone size: -; D gene: -; J gene: TRBJ2-1; V gene: TRBV20-1; CDR3 protein: CSARGDTSYNEQFF; CDR3 DNA: TGCAGTGCTAGAGGGGACACCTCCTACAATGAGCAGTTCTTC